This record concerns one T cell receptor beta chain sequence. Its antigen remains unidentified. Primers for the PCR totalled 60 Vbeta and 13 Jbeta. The repertoire was sequenced with immunoSEQ multiplex PCR; TCRdb's copy has only in-frame clones and lacks some. This sample has about 160,000 clones; around 86% occur once, and the top ten carry 0.96%. This sample is part of a study of cytomegalovirus exposure and HLA in healthy donors. Looking at the study overall: Falling in the Caucasian-associated ancestry cluster were 80% to 85% of approximately 400 genotyped donors.

Study-wide results and limits: Several of the most significant clusters appeared, in a later analysis, to be linked to common viral pathogens.

Trimming stripped 6 bases from V and 0 bases from J, with 11 bases between. The germline V gene has CDR1 SNHLY and CDR2 FYNNEI. This CDR3 spans 15 amino acids. The J gene is TRBJ2-2, the V gene TRBV2; D may be TRBD2 (6 bases). This sequence was found in a girl aged 2 to 10 in good health and CMV-seropositive. Sequences were obtained from PBMCs. This CDR3 is CASREAGSNTGELFF. The CDR3 DNA sequence: TGTGCCAGCAGGGAGGCGGGATCGAACACCGGGGAGCTGTTTTTT. Filled out from reference TRBV2 and TRBJ2-2, the complete variable domain reads EPEVTQTPSHQVTQMGQEVILRCVPISNHLYFYWYRQILGQKVEFLVSFYNNEISEKSEIFDDQFSVERPDGSNFTLKIRSTKLEDSAMYFCASREAGSNTGELFFGEGSRLTVL.